Listed here are 17 T cell receptor beta chains from one sample, sequenced in a study of T cell responses to AZD1222 COVID-19 vaccine. TCRdb's table, derived via immunoSEQ multiplex PCR, lists solely in-frame clones and lacks some. The sample lists 140,000 to 150,000 clones, approximately 78% occurring once. This sample comprised peripheral blood, obtained on day 0 of MenACWY control vaccination. The receptors shown here come from an adult in good health.

The CDR3 region has the DNA TGTGCCAGCAGCAGACCGACGGACTCCTACGAGCAGTACTTC. It translates to CASSRPTDSYEQYF. The V call is TRBV3-1 (or the pseudogene TRBV3-2), the J call TRBJ2-7, with D unresolved. CDR3 length: 14 residues. The germline V and J ends were trimmed by 5 bases and 0 bases, with 11 bases remaining between them. CDR1 LGHDT and CDR2 YNNKEL come from the germline V gene (reference sequence).

The chain carries TRBV7-6 and TRBJ1-5, with D possibly TRBD1 on 6 matching bases. V was trimmed by 0 bases and J by 7 bases, leaving 22 bases between them. The CDR3 runs 18 residues. Germline CDR1 SGHVS, CDR2 FNYEAQ. CDR3 coding DNA: TGTGCCAGCAGCTTAGCCCCCTTCAGCGGGGGGCAGGTACAGCCCCAGCATTTT. Its protein is CASSLAPFSGGQVQPQHF.

V gene TRBV12-3 or TRBV12-4 combines with J gene TRBJ1-1; D is undetermined. Trimming took 4 bases from V and 4 from J, leaving 10 bases between them. CDR3 length equals 13 residues. CDR3 region: CASSSEGFTEAFF. As DNA, the CDR3 is TGTGCCAGCAGTTCCGAGGGATTCACTGAAGCTTTCTTT.

The gene calls are TRBV11-2 and TRBJ2-5, with D unresolved. V was shortened by 4 bases and J by 5 bases, with 17 bases between the two germline ends. Looked up from germline, CDR1 is SGHAT and CDR2 is FQNNGV. The CDR3 spans 15 residues. The CDR3 protein is CASSYPIGFVETQYF. As DNA, the CDR3 is TGTGCCAGCAGCTACCCCATCGGGTTCGTGGAGACCCAGTACTTC.

The rearrangement joins TRBV18 to TRBJ1-1; D remains unclear. Looked up from germline, CDR1 is KGHSH and CDR2 is LQKENI. The CDR3 length is 13 residues. The V and J ends lost 3 bases and 1 base respectively, with 6 bases between them. This CDR3 reads CASSPAPNTEAFF. DNA of the CDR3: TGTGCCAGCTCACCCGCCCCGAACACTGAAGCTTTCTTT.

The chain uses TRBV3-1 (or the pseudogene TRBV3-2) and TRBJ1-3, with D uncertain. V shed 0 bases and J shed 0 bases, with 9 bases lying between them. The CDR3 is 16 amino acids. Germline loops: CDR1 LGHDT, CDR2 YNNKEL (reference sequence). CDR3 bases: TGTGCCAGCAGCCAAGATCGACGGTCCTCTGGAAACACCATATATTTT. Translation: CASSQDRRSSGNTIYF.

The chain carries TRBV7-8 and TRBJ2-3; D not certain. Trimming left V 6 bases short and J 2 bases short, with 12 bases between. From germline, CDR1 is SGHVS and CDR2 FQNEAQ. The CDR3 is 14 amino acids. Here the CDR3 DNA reads TGTGCCAGCAGGGTCGCCCGGCACACAGATACGCAGTATTTT. Amino acids: CASRVARHTDTQYF.

This clone was found once. The genes are TRBV14 and TRBJ1-2; no reliable D call. The ends were cut back, 4 bases at V and 7 bases at J, with 13 bases in the middle. CDR1 SGHDN and CDR2 FVKESK come from the germline V gene. The CDR3 has 13 amino acids. CDR3 bases: TGTGCCAGCAGCCCTCAGAGCCCGTCTGGCTACACCTTC. It translates to CASSPQSPSGYTF.

V is TRBV25-1 and J is TRBJ1-2; possible D gene TRBD1, 6 bases. CDR1 and CDR2 from the germline V gene are MGHDK and SYGVNS. The V and J ends lost 8 bases and 5 bases respectively, with 9 bases between them. CDR3 length: 11 residues. The CDR3 reads CASGTGYGYTF. The CDR3 DNA reads TGTGCCAGCGGCACAGGGTATGGCTACACCTTC.

V usage is TRBV20-1 and J usage is TRBJ2-1; D may be TRBD2 (7 bases). Between the trimmed V and J ends, which lost 3 bases and 5 bases, there was a span of 17 bases. Germline CDR1 is DFQATT and CDR2 is SNEGSKA (reference sequence). The CDR3 has 15 amino acids. In nucleotides, the CDR3 is TGCAGTGCTAGTGTAGGGGGGGGGCTGGACAATGAGCAGTTCTTC. It encodes CSASVGGGLDNEQFF.

The rearrangement uses TRBV6-5 and TRBJ1-2; the D gene is possibly TRBD1 (5 bases). The CDR3 length is 11 residues. V lost 8 bases and J lost 8, with 12 bases in between. The germline V gene has CDR1 MNHEY and CDR2 SVGAGI. The CDR3 protein is CASRREGGYTF. CDR3 DNA sequence: TGTGCCAGCCGCAGGGAGGGCGGCTACACCTTC.

The chain uses TRBV2 and TRBJ1-1, with unresolved D. Germline CDR1 and CDR2: SNHLY and FYNNEI. V was cut by 1 base and J by 0 bases, with 15 bases left in between. The CDR3 extends over 17 amino acids. The CDR3 spells CASSEGRLRYMNTEAFF. CDR3 sequence (DNA): TGTGCCAGCAGTGAAGGCAGGCTACGCTACATGAACACTGAAGCTTTCTTT.

The chain has TRBV5-1 and TRBJ2-5; D is uncertain. Trimming removed 1 base at V and 1 base at J, with 8 bases between. The CDR3 covers 14 residues. Germline V gives CDR1 SGHRS, CDR2 YFSETQ. In DNA form, the CDR3 reads TGCGCCAGCAGCTTGATGGCTTCCCAAGAGACCCAGTACTTC. The encoded protein is CASSLMASQETQYF.

Note on this clone: At one end, the junction sequence differs from germline, possibly due to a read error. J is TRBJ2-5 and V is TRBV7-3, with D perhaps TRBD1 (5 bases). The CDR3 loop spans 11 amino acids. CDR1 and CDR2 from the germline V gene are SGHTA and FQGTGA. CDR3 in amino acids: CASSLGATGDF. The CDR3 DNA is TGTGCCAGCAGCTTAGGGGCCACTGGTGACTTC.

This clone was seen a few times. This chain links TRBV6-1 with TRBJ2-2, with TRBD1 as a possible D gene (5 bases). In germline, CDR1 is MNHNS, CDR2 SASEGT. The ends were cut back, 2 bases at V and 1 base at J, with 8 bases in the middle. This CDR3 contains 15 residues. The CDR3 bases are TGTGCCAGCAGTGAACGCAGGGTGAACACCGGGGAGCTGTTTTTT. This gives the protein CASSERRVNTGELFF.

Here the CDR3 reads CASSDNPAKTQYF. The CDR3 bases are TGTGCCAGCAGTGATAATCCGGCTAAGACCCAGTACTTC. V usage is TRBV2 and J usage is TRBJ2-5; no clear D gene. There are 13 residues in the CDR3. The germline CDR1 and CDR2 sequences are SNHLY and FYNNEI. The germline V and J ends were trimmed by 3 bases and 6 bases, with 11 bases remaining between them. Looking up the rest from reference TRBV2 and TRBJ2-5 gives the full variable domain: EPEVTQTPSHQVTQMGQEVILRCVPISNHLYFYWYRQILGQKVEFLVSFYNNEISEKSEIFDDQFSVERPDGSNFTLKIRSTKLEDSAMYFCASSDNPAKTQYFGPGTRLLVL.

CDR3 protein: CASSSPRNEQFF. CDR3 DNA: TGTGCCAGCAGTAGCCCCCGGAATGAGCAGTTCTTC. V usage is TRBV3-1 (or the pseudogene TRBV3-2) and J usage is TRBJ2-1; D is ambiguous. V was clipped by 6 bases and J by 7 bases, with 10 bases between them. Per germline, CDR1 LGHDT and CDR2 YNNKEL (reference sequence). This CDR3 has 12 amino acids.